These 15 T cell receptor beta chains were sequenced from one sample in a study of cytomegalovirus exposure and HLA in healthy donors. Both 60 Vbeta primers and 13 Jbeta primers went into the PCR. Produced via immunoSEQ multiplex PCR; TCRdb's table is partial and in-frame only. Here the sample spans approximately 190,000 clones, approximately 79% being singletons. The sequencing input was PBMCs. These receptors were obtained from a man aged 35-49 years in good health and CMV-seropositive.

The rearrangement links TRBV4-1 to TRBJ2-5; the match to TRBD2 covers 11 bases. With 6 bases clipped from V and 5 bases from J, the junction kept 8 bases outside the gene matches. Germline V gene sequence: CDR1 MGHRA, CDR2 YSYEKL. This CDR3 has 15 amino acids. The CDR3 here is CASSSTSGAVETQYF. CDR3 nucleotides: TGCGCCAGCAGTTCGACTAGCGGGGCGGTGGAGACCCAGTACTTC.

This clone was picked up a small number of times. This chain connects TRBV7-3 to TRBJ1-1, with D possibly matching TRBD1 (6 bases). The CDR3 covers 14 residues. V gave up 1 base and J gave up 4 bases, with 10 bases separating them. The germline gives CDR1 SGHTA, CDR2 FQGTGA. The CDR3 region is CASSLRGGRTEAFF. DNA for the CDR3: TGTGCCAGCAGCTTAAGGGGGGGGCGCACTGAAGCTTTCTTT. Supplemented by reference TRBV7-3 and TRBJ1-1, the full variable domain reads GAGVSQTPSNKVTEKGKYVELRCDPISGHTALYWYRQSLGQGPEFLIYFQGTGAADDSGLPNDRFFAVRPEGSVSTLKIQRTERGDSAVYLCASSLRGGRTEAFFGQGTRLTVV.

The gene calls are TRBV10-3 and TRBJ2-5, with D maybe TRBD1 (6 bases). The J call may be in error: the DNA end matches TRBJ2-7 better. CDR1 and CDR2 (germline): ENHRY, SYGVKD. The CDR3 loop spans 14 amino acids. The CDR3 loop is CAISENGQFGEQYF. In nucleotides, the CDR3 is TGTGCCATCAGTGAAAATGGACAGTTCGGCGAGCAGTACTTC.

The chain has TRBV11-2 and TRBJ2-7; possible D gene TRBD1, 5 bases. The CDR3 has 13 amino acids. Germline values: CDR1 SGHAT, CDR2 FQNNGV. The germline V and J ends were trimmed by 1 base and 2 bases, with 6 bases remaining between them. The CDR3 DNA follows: TGTGCCAGCAGCTTAGGACAGACCTACGAGCAGTACTTC. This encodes CASSLGQTYEQYF.

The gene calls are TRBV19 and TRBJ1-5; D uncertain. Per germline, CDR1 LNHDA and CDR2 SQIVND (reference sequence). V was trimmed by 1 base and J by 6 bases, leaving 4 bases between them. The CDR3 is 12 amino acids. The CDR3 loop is CASSIVGQPQHF. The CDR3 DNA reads TGTGCCAGTAGTATAGTCGGTCAGCCCCAGCATTTT.

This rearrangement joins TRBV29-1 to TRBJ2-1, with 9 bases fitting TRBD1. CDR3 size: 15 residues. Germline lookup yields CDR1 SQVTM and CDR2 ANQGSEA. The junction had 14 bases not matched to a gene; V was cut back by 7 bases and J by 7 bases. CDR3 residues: CSARGRDRAPNEQFF. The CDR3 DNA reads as TGCAGCGCCCGAGGGCGGGACAGGGCGCCAAATGAGCAGTTCTTC.

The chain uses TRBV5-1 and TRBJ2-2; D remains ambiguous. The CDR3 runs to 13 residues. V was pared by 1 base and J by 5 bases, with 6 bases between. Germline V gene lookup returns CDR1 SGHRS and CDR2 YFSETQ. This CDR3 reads CASSLTTTGELFF. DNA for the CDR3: TGCGCCAGCAGCTTGACTACAACCGGGGAGCTGTTTTTT.

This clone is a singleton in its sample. The CDR3 spells CASSIDSGYQPQHF. The CDR3 bases are TGTGCCAGTAGTATAGATTCAGGGTACCAGCCCCAGCATTTT. The chain is built from TRBV19 and TRBJ1-5; a weak D match, TRBD1 (5 bases). CDR3 length: 14 amino acids. Trimming stripped 0 bases from V and 7 bases from J, with 10 bases between. Germline V gene data show CDR1 as LNHDA and CDR2 as SQIVND (reference sequence).

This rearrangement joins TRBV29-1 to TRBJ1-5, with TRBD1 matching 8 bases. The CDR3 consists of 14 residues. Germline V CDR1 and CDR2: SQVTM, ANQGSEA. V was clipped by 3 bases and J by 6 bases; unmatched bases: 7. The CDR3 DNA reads TGCAGCGTTGAGAAGGACAGGGCGACTCAGCCCCAGCATTTT. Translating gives CSVEKDRATQPQHF.

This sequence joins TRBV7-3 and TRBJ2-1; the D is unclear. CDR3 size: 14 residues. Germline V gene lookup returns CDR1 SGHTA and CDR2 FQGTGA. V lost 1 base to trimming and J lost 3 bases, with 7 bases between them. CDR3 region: CASSLSPGYNEQFF. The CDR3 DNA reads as TGTGCCAGCAGCTTAAGCCCCGGCTACAATGAGCAGTTCTTC. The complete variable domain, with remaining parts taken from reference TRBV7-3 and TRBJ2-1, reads GAGVSQTPSNKVTEKGKYVELRCDPISGHTALYWYRQSLGQGPEFLIYFQGTGAADDSGLPNDRFFAVRPEGSVSTLKIQRTERGDSAVYLCASSLSPGYNEQFFGPGTRLTVL.

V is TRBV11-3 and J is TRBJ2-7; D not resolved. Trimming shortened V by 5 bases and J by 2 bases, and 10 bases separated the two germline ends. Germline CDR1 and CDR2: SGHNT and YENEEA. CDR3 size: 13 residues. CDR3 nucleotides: TGTGCCAGCAGCCCCGGTCCCACCTACGAGCAGTACTTC. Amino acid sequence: CASSPGPTYEQYF.

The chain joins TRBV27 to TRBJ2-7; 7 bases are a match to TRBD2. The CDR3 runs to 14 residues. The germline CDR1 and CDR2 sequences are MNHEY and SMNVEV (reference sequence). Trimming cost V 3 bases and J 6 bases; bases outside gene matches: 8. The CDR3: CASSFGGGEGEQYF. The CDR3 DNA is TGTGCCAGCAGTTTCGGTGGGGGGGAAGGCGAGCAGTACTTC.

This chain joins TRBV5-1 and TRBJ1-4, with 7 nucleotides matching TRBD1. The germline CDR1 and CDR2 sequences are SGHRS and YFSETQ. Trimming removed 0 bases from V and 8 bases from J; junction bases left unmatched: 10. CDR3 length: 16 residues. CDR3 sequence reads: CASSLEGSGGWEKLFF. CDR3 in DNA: TGCGCCAGCAGCTTGGAGGGGTCAGGGGGTTGGGAAAAACTGTTTTTT.

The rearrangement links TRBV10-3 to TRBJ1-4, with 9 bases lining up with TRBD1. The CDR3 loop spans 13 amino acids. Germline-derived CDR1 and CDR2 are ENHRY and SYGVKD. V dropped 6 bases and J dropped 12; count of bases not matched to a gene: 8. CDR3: CAISGQGSGELFF. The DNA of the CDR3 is TGTGCCATCAGCGGACAGGGGAGTGGGGAACTGTTTTTT.

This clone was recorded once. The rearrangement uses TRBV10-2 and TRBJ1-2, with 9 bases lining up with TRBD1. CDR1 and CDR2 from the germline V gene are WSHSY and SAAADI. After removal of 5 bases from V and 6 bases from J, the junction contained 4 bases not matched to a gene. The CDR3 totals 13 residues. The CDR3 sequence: CASSRQGVDGYTF. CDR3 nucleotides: TGCGCCAGCAGTCGACAGGGGGTGGATGGCTACACCTTC.